A single sample is the source of the 28 T cell receptor beta chains below, sequenced in a study of blood T cell repertoires in COVID-19. Assay: immunoSEQ multiplex PCR; the TCRdb copy retains only in-frame clones and omits some. The sample includes around 250,000 clones, roughly 89% of them seen just once. The sequenced sample consisted of peripheral blood. The receptor source for this set is a woman in her thirties with active or convalescent COVID-19.

This chain uses TRBV5-1 with TRBJ1-1; D possibly corresponds to TRBD1 (5 bases). This CDR3 is 17 amino acids long. Trimming removed 4 bases at V and 3 bases at J, with 22 bases between. Germline lookup yields CDR1 SGHRS and CDR2 YFSETQ. The DNA of the CDR3 is TGCGCCAGCAGCACAGGAGGGGATTCCTGGGGGTACACTGAAGCTTTCTTT. Translating gives CASSTGGDSWGYTEAFF.

This clone was detected only once. CDR3 DNA sequence: TGTGCCAGCAGCCGCTCGGGGGGCAGTGCACCCCTCCACTTT. It codes for CASSRSGGSAPLHF. The chain is built from TRBV3-1 (or the pseudogene TRBV3-2) and TRBJ1-6, with D possibly matching TRBD1 (6 bases). CDR3 length equals 14 residues. Trimming left V 4 bases short and J 11 bases short, with 15 bases between. Germline CDR1 is LGHDT and CDR2 is YNNKEL (reference sequence).

The chain is built from TRBV7-3 and TRBJ2-4; D is perhaps TRBD1 (6 bases). The CDR3 consists of 12 residues. The V and J ends lost 5 bases and 11 bases respectively, with 13 bases between them. Per germline, CDR1 SGHTA and CDR2 FQGTGA. The CDR3 DNA sequence: TGTGCCAGCAGCCAGGGGAGTAGGCTTCAGTACTTC. Translating gives CASSQGSRLQYF.

This clone has just a few counts. The genes are TRBV21-1 and TRBJ1-1. TRBV21-1 represents a pseudogene. The CDR3 length is 13 residues. CDR3 loop: CASARGGNTEAFF. Written as DNA, the CDR3 is TGTGCCAGTGCCCGGGGGGGTAACACTGAAGCTTTCTTT.

The V gene is TRBV7-9, the J gene TRBJ2-3; 13 nucleotides line up with TRBD2. Germline CDR1 is SEHNR and CDR2 is FQNEAQ (reference sequence). CDR3 length: 14 amino acids. The V segment lost 11 bases and the J segment 1 base; nucleotides outside the gene matches: 3. CDR3 region: CAGGTSGGTDTQYF. Written as DNA, the CDR3 is TGTGCCGGGGGGACTAGCGGGGGCACAGATACGCAGTATTTT.

The V call is TRBV14, the J call TRBJ1-2, with D maybe TRBD1 (6 bases). Looked up from germline, CDR1 is SGHDN and CDR2 is FVKESK. Trimming cost V 11 bases and J 4 bases, with 20 bases left between them. This CDR3 is 14 amino acids long. DNA of the CDR3: TGTGCCGCCTCCCTAACCGGGACACGCTATGGCTACACCTTC. This sequence encodes CAASLTGTRYGYTF. Drawing the rest from reference TRBV14 and TRBJ1-2, the complete variable domain is EAGVTQFPSHSVIEKGQTVTLRCDPISGHDNLYWYRRVMGKEIKFLLHFVKESKQDESGMPNNRFLAERTGGTYSTLKVQPAELEDSGVYFCAASLTGTRYGYTFGSGTRLTVV.

The V and J genes are TRBV3-1 (or the pseudogene TRBV3-2) and TRBJ2-7, with D possibly TRBD2 on 5 matching bases. This CDR3 has 14 amino acids. From germline, CDR1 is LGHDT and CDR2 YNNKEL (reference sequence). With 1 base removed from V and 2 bases from J, the gap between germline ends came to 9 bases. The CDR3 bases are TGTGCCAGCAGCCAAGGCAGCGGACCCTACGAGCAGTACTTC. Translated: CASSQGSGPYEQYF.

The V and J genes are TRBV6-5 and TRBJ1-4; D unclear. Germline V lookup: CDR1 MNHEY, CDR2 SVGAGI. The CDR3 sequence is 15 residues long. The V and J ends lost 0 bases and 8 bases respectively, with 13 bases between them. CDR3 sequence (DNA): TGTGCCAGCAGTTACTCGAGTGGGCCTCGGGAAAAACTGTTTTTT. Protein product: CASSYSSGPREKLFF.

J is TRBJ2-7 and V is TRBV7-6; possibly TRBD1 for D (5 bases). The V gene lost 0 bases and the J gene lost 2 bases, with 14 bases spanning the gap. Germline V gives CDR1 SGHVS, CDR2 FNYEAQ. CDR3 size: 16 residues. CDR3 amino acids: CASSLALSEGAYEQYF. In DNA form, the CDR3 reads TGTGCCAGCAGCTTAGCCCTCTCGGAAGGGGCCTACGAGCAGTACTTC.

V gene TRBV3-1 (or the pseudogene TRBV3-2) combines with J gene TRBJ2-5; D is unclear. The V gene's germline CDR1 is LGHDT and CDR2 YNNKEL (reference sequence). Trimming pared 6 bases from V and 3 bases from J, leaving 20 bases between. This CDR3 has 16 residues. The CDR3 bases are TGTGCCAGCAGTTTAGTGGGCGATGAATTAAAAGAGACCCAGTACTTC. The encoded protein is CASSLVGDELKETQYF.

The V gene is TRBV29-1, the J gene TRBJ1-1; 7 bases fit TRBD1. Germline values: CDR1 SQVTM, CDR2 ANQGSEA. CDR3 length equals 13 residues. Losses at the gene ends were 6 bases for V and 7 bases for J; bases not matched to a gene: 11. CDR3 nucleotide sequence: TGCAGCGTGTCCCACAGGGGAAGAAGTGAAGCTTTCTTT. This sequence encodes CSVSHRGRSEAFF.

The chain has TRBV5-1 and TRBJ1-5; no definite D call. Trimming stripped 0 bases from V and 0 bases from J, with 10 bases between. Looked up from germline, CDR1 is SGHRS and CDR2 is YFSETQ. The CDR3 extends over 16 amino acids. The CDR3 nucleotides are TGCGCCAGCAGCTTGGCAGGTCCCTATAGCAATCAGCCCCAGCATTTT. Translation: CASSLAGPYSNQPQHF.

The chain is built from TRBV7-9 and TRBJ1-3; possible D gene TRBD1, 5 bases. Germline CDR1 is SEHNR and CDR2 is FQNEAQ (reference sequence). CDR3 size: 16 residues. V shed 0 bases and J shed 2 bases, with 11 bases lying between them. The CDR3 sequence is CASSLALGGTGNTIYF. CDR3 sequence (DNA): TGTGCCAGCAGCTTAGCCCTTGGGGGGACTGGAAACACCATATATTTT.

The chain employs TRBV25-1 and TRBJ2-7; D is ambiguous. Germline-derived CDR1 and CDR2 are MGHDK and SYGVNS. The CDR3 spans 14 residues. V lost 0 bases, J lost 4 bases, and 10 bases lay in between. CDR3 nucleotide sequence: TGTGCCAGCAGTGAATATCAAGGCGGTTACGAGCAGTACTTC. Translated, it gives CASSEYQGGYEQYF.

This chain joins TRBV21-1 and TRBJ2-7; TRBD2 reflects the table's D call only, with no check against the DNA. TRBV21-1 is a pseudogene segment. The CDR3 runs 13 residues. Written as DNA, the CDR3 is TGTGCCAGCAGCAATCCGGTCCCCTACGAGCAGTACTTC. Its protein product is CASSNPVPYEQYF.

The chain carries TRBV5-8 and TRBJ1-3, with D maybe TRBD1 (5 bases). The V gene lost 0 bases and the J gene lost 11 bases, with 12 bases spanning the gap. CDR3 length: 13 amino acids. From germline, CDR1 is SGHTS and CDR2 YDEGEE. CDR3 in DNA: TGTGCCAGCAGCTTGGGCGCGGGGGTCCCCATATATTTT. It translates to CASSLGAGVPIYF.

The rearrangement links TRBV19 to TRBJ2-6, with a weak D call TRBD2 (7 bases). CDR1 is LNHDA and CDR2 is SQIVND in the germline V gene (reference sequence). The V end lost 4 bases, the J end lost 2 bases, and 15 bases lay between the germline ends. The CDR3 is made up of 17 amino acids. The CDR3 reads CASSTNGGQAGANVLTF. CDR3 nucleotides: TGTGCCAGTAGTACGAACGGGGGGCAAGCTGGGGCCAACGTCCTGACTTTC.

The rearrangement uses TRBV6-2 or TRBV6-3 and TRBJ2-5, with TRBD2 matching 7 bases. Germline V lookup: CDR1 MNHEY, CDR2 SVGEGT. The CDR3 is 16 residues long. V lost 2 bases and J lost 1; bases outside the gene matches: 7. CDR3 sequence (DNA): TGTGCCAGCAGTTACCCTAGCGGCCTTCCCCAAGAGACCCAGTACTTC. It yields the protein CASSYPSGLPQETQYF.

This chain joins TRBV27 and TRBJ2-7; 12 nucleotides align to TRBD2. CDR3 length: 14 residues. Trimming removed 3 bases from V and 4 bases from J; junction bases left unmatched: 1. Germline CDR1 is MNHEY and CDR2 is SMNVEV (reference sequence). CDR3 protein: CASSFGLAGYEQYF. Here the CDR3 DNA reads TGTGCCAGCAGTTTCGGACTAGCGGGGTACGAGCAGTACTTC.

This clone was detected only once. The chain carries TRBV7-2 and TRBJ2-3, with 12 bases identical to TRBD2. The V gene's germline CDR1 is SGHTA and CDR2 FQGNSA. V lost 2 bases to trimming and J lost 4 bases; unmatched junction nucleotides: 1. The CDR3 is made up of 15 amino acids. The CDR3 reads CASSLRLAGADTQYF. CDR3 coding DNA: TGTGCCAGCAGCTTAAGACTAGCGGGGGCAGATACGCAGTATTTT.

V usage is TRBV6-6 and J usage is TRBJ1-1; 7 bases fit TRBD1. CDR1 and CDR2 from the germline V gene are MNHNY and SVGAGI (reference sequence). The CDR3 runs to 11 residues. V lost 10 bases and J lost 8; bases outside the gene matches: 7. This CDR3 is CATLKTGEAFF. The CDR3 DNA is TGTGCCACACTTAAGACAGGGGAAGCTTTCTTT.

The chain combines TRBV6-5 with TRBJ1-5, with no clear D. Germline CDR1 reads MNHEY; CDR2 reads SVGAGI. This CDR3 contains 13 residues. V was trimmed by 6 bases and J by 5 bases, leaving 11 bases between them. As DNA, the CDR3 is TGTGCCAGCAGGGCCGCCTTTGATCAGCCCCAGCATTTT. This codes for CASRAAFDQPQHF.

The chain links TRBV28 to TRBJ2-5, with D unresolved. Germline CDR1 MDHEN, CDR2 SYDVKM. The CDR3 runs 11 residues. Trimming left V 4 bases short and J 2 bases short, with 2 bases between. The CDR3 nucleotides read TGTGCCAGCAGTTCTCAAGAGACCCAGTACTTC. Translated, it gives CASSSQETQYF.

The chain uses TRBV30 and TRBJ1-3, with unresolved D. Trimming removed 5 bases from V and 1 base from J, with 12 bases in between. The germline V gene has CDR1 GTSNPN and CDR2 SVGIG (reference sequence). The length of the CDR3 is 14 residues. The CDR3 protein is CAWFDTASGNTIYF. CDR3 in DNA: TGTGCCTGGTTTGATACAGCTTCTGGAAACACCATATATTTT.

The rearrangement joins TRBV6-2 or TRBV6-3 to TRBJ2-1; TRBD2 agrees at 12 bases. The germline CDR1 and CDR2 sequences are MNHEY and SVGEGT. The CDR3 length is 18 residues. V was clipped by 0 bases and J by 3 bases; unmatched bases: 6. The CDR3 here is CASSYSKTSGGDYNEQFF. The CDR3 DNA follows: TGTGCCAGCAGTTACTCTAAGACTAGCGGGGGAGACTACAATGAGCAGTTCTTC.

The gene calls are TRBV6-5 and TRBJ1-2; 7 nucleotides agree with TRBD1. CDR1 and CDR2 from the germline V gene are MNHEY and SVGAGI. The junction had 9 bases not matched to a gene; V was cut back by 7 bases and J by 4 bases. The CDR3 contains 14 residues. The CDR3 bases are TGTGCCAGCAAGGGGGCAGGCCTATTCTATGGCTACACCTTC. This gives the protein CASKGAGLFYGYTF.

This CDR3 is CASSLVTNTHAGKYF. The CDR3 DNA reads TGTGCCAGCAGCTTGGTTACCAACACCCATGCGGGCAAGTATTTT. This rearrangement joins TRBV5-5 to TRBJ2-3; TRBD2 might be the D (5 bases). This CDR3 is 15 amino acids long. V lost 0 bases and J lost 13, with 21 bases in between. CDR1 and CDR2 (germline): SGHKS, YYEKEE (reference sequence).

The rearrangement uses TRBV30 and TRBJ2-1, with 10 bases fitting TRBD1. Germline CDR1 reads GTSNPN; CDR2 reads SVGIG (reference sequence). This CDR3 is built from 14 residues. V lost 1 base to trimming and J lost 9 bases; unmatched junction nucleotides: 6. CDR3 amino acids: CAWSGGQGIGEQFF. The CDR3 DNA reads as TGTGCCTGGAGTGGGGGACAGGGGATCGGTGAGCAGTTCTTC.